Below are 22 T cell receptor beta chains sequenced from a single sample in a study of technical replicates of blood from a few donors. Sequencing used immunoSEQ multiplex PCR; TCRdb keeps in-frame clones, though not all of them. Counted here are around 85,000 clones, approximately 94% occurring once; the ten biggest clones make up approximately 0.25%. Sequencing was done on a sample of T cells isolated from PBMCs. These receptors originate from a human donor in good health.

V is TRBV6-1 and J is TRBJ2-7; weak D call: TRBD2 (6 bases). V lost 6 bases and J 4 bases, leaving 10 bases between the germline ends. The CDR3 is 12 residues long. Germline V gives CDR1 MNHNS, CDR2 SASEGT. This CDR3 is CASRGLSYEQYF. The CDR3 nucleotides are TGTGCCAGCAGGGGACTTTCTTACGAGCAGTACTTC.

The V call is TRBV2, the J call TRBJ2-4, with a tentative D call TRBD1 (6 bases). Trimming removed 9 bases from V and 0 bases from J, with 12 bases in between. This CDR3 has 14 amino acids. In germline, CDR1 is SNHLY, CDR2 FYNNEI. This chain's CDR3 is CASNRVLAKNIQYF. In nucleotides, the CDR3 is TGTGCCAGTAACAGGGTCTTAGCCAAAAACATTCAGTACTTC.

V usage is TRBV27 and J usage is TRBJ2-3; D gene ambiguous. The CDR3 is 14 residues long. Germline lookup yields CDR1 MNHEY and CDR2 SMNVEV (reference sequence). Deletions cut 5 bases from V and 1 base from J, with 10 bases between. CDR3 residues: CASSQNRGTDTQYF. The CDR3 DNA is TGTGCCAGCAGTCAAAACCGGGGCACAGATACGCAGTATTTT.

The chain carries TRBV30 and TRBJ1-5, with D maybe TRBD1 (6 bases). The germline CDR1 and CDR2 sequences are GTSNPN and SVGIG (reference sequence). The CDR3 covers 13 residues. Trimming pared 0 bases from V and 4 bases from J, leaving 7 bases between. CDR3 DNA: TGTGCCTGGAGTGTTAGGGGGAATCAGCCCCAGCATTTT. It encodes CAWSVRGNQPQHF.

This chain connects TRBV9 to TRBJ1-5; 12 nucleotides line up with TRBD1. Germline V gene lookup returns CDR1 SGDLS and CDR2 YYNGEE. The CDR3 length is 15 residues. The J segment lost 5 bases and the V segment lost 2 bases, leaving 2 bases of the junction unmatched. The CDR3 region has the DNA TGTGCCAGCAGCGTCGGGACAGGGGGCTATCAGCCCCAGCATTTT. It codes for CASSVGTGGYQPQHF.

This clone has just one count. This chain's CDR3 is CASSLVMLGTGRGYTF. The CDR3 nucleotides are TGTGCCAGCAGCTTAGTAATGTTGGGGACAGGGAGAGGCTACACCTTC. This chain joins TRBV7-9 and TRBJ1-2; TRBD1 aligns across 9 bases. The CDR3 extends over 16 amino acids. J was trimmed by 8 bases and V by 1 base; bases with no gene match: 11. CDR1 is SEHNR and CDR2 is FQNEAQ in the germline V gene (reference sequence).

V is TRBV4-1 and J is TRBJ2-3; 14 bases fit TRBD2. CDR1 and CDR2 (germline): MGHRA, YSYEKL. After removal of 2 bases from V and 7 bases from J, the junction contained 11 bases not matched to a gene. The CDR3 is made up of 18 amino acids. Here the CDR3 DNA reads TGCGCCAGCAGCCAACCCCCGGGAGGACTAGCGGGGGGAAATACGCAGTATTTT. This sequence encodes CASSQPPGGLAGGNTQYF.

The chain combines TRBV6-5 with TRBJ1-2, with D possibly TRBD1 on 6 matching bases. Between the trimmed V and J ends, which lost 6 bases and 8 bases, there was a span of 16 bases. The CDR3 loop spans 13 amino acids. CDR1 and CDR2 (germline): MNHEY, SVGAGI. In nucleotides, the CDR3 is TGTGCCAGCAGGGGCGTGGGACACGGCGGCTACACCTTC. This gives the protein CASRGVGHGGYTF.

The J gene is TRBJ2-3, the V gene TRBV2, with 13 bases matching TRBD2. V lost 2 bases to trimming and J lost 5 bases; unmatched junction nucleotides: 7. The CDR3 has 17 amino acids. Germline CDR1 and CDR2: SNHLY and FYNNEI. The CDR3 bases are TGTGCCAGCAGTGAAAAACTGACTAGCGGGGGGAAAGATACGCAGTATTTT. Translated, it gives CASSEKLTSGGKDTQYF.

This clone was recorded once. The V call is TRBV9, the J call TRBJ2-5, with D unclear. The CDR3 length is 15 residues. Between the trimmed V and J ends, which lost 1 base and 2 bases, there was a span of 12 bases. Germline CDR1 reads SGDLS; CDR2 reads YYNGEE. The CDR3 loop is CASSVRGARQETQYF. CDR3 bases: TGTGCCAGCAGCGTAAGAGGAGCCAGACAAGAGACCCAGTACTTC.

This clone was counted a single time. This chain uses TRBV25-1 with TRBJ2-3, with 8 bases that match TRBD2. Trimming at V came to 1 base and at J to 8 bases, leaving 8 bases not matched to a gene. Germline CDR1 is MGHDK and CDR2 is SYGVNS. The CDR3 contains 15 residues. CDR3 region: CASSEWDAREGTQYF. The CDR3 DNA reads TGTGCCAGCAGTGAATGGGACGCCCGGGAGGGTACGCAGTATTTT. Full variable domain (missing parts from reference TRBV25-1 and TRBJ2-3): EADIYQTPRYLVIGTGKKITLECSQTMGHDKMYWYQQDPGMELHLIHYSYGVNSTEKGDLSSESTVSRIRTEHFPLTLESARPSHTSQYLCASSEWDAREGTQYFGPGTRLTVL.

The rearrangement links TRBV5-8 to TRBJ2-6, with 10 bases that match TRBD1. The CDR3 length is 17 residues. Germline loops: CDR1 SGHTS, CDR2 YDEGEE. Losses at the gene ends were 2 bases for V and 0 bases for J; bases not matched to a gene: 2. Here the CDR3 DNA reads TGTGCCAGCAGCTTTGGGACAGGGGACTCTGGGGCCAACGTCCTGACTTTC. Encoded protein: CASSFGTGDSGANVLTF.

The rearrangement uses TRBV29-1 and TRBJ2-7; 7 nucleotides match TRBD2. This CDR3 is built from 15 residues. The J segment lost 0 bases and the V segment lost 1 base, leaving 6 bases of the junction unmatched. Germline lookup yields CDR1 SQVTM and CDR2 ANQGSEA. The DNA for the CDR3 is TGCAGCGTTGAAGGAGGGGAGGGATTCTCCTACGAGCAGTACTTC. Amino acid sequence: CSVEGGEGFSYEQYF.

CDR3 sequence (DNA): TGTGCCAGCAGGATGACAGGGCATAGTAGGACTGAAGCTTTCTTT. Amino acids: CASRMTGHSRTEAFF. V usage is TRBV27 and J usage is TRBJ1-1; the match to TRBD1 covers 7 bases. J lost 5 bases, V lost 6 bases, and 12 bases had no gene match. Germline CDR1 MNHEY, CDR2 SMNVEV (reference sequence). The CDR3 covers 15 residues.

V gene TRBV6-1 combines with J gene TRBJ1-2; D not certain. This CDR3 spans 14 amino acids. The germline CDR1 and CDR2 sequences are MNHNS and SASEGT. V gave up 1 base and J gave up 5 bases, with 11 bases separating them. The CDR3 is CASSEVPGKYGYTF. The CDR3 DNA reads TGTGCCAGCAGTGAAGTGCCGGGGAAATATGGCTACACCTTC.

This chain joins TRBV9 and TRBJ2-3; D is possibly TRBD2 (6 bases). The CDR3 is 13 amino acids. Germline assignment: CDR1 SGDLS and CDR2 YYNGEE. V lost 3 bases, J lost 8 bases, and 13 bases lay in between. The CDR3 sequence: CASSGGLSLTQYF. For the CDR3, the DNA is TGTGCCAGCAGCGGAGGACTATCGCTTACGCAGTATTTT.

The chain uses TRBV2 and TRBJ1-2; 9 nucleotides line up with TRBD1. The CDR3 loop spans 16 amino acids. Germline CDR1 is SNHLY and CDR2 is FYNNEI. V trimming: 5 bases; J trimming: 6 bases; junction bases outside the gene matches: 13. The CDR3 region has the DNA TGTGCCAGCAGTCGCAATCCTACAGGGGGCATGAATGGCTACACCTTC. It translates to CASSRNPTGGMNGYTF.

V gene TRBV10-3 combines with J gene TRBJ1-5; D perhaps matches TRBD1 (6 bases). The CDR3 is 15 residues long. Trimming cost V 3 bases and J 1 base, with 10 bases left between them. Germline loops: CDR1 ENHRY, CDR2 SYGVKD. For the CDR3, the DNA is TGTGCCATCAGTGACAGGGGAACCAGCAATCAGCCCCAGCATTTT. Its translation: CAISDRGTSNQPQHF.

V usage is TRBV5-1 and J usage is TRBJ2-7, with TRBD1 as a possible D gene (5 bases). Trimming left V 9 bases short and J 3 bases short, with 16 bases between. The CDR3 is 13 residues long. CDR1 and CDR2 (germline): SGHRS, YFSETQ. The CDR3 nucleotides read TGCGCCACATCCGAACCTGACAGCTACGAGCAGTACTTC. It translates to CATSEPDSYEQYF.

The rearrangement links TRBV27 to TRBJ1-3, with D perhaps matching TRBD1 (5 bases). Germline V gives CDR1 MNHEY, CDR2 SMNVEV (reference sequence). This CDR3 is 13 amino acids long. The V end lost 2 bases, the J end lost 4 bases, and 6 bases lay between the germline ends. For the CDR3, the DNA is TGTGCCAGCAGTTTAACAGGAGGAAACACCATATATTTT. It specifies CASSLTGGNTIYF.

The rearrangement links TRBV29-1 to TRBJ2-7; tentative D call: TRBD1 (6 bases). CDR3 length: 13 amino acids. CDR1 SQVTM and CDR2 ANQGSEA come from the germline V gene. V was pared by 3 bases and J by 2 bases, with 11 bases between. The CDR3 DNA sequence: TGCAGCGTTGAGGGGACACCAACCTACGAGCAGTACTTC. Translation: CSVEGTPTYEQYF.

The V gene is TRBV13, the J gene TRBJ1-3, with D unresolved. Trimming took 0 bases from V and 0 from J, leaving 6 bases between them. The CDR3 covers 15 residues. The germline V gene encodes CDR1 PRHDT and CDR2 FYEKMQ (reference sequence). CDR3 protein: CASSLGGFSGNTIYF. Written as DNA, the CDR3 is TGTGCCAGCAGCTTAGGCGGTTTCTCTGGAAACACCATATATTTT.